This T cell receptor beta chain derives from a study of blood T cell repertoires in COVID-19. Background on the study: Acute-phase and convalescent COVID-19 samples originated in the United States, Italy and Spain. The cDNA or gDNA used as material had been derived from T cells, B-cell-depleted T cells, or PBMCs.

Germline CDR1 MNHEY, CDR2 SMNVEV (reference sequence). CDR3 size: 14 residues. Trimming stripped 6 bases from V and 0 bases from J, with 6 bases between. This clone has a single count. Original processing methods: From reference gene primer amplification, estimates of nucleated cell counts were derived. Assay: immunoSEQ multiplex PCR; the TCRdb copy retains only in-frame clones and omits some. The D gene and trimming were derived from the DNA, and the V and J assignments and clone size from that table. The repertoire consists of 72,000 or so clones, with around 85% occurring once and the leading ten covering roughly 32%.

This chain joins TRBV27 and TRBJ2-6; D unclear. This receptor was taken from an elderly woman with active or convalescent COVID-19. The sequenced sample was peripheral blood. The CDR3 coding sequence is TGTGCCAGCAGCCTAAACTCTGGGGCCAACGTCCTGACTTTC. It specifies CASSLNSGANVLTF.